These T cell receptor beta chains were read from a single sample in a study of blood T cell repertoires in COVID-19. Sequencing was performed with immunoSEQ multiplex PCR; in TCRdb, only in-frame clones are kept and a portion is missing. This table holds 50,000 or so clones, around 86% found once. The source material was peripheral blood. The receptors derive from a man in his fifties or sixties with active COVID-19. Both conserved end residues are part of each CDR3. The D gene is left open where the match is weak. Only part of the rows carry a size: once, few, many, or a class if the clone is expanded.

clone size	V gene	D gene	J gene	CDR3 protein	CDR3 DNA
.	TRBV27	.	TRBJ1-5	CASSRQGNQPQHF	TGTGCCAGCAGTAGGCAGGGAAATCAGCCCCAGCATTTT
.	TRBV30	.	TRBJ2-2	CAWNPSLGGNTGELFF	TGTGCCTGGAACCCGAGCCTAGGGGGGAACACCGGGGAGCTGTTTTTT
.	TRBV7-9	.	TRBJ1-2	CASSLEAGGGYTF	TGTGCCAGCAGCTTAGAAGCGGGGGGTGGCTACACCTTC
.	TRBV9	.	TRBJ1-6	CASSVGSRPGSPLHF	TGTGCCAGCAGCGTAGGATCCCGTCCGGGTTCACCCCTCCACTTT
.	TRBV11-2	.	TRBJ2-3	CASSENLGSPPDTQYF	TGTGCCAGCAGCGAAAACCTCGGGAGCCCCCCAGATACGCAGTATTTT
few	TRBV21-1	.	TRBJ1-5	CASSRPGQGCNQPQHF	TGTGCCAGCAGCAGACCAGGACAGGGTTGCAATCAGCCCCAGCATTTT
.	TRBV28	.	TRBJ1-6	CAAGRQGSSPLHF	TGTGCCGCCGGGAGGCAGGGGAGTTCACCCCTCCACTTT
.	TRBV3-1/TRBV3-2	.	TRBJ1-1	CASSPSGVTEAFF	TGTGCCAGCAGCCCGTCCGGAGTTACTGAAGCTTTCTTT
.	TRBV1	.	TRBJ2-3	CTSSQGGIRSPLLTYF	TGCACCAGCAGCCAAGGAGGGATACGCAGTCCCCTTTTGACGTATTTT
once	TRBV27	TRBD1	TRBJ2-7	CASSYRDRGHEQYF	TGTGCCAGCAGTTATCGGGACAGGGGGCACGAGCAGTACTTC
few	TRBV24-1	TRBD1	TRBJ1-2	CATSDRDRVLSYTF	TGTGCCACCAGTGACCGCGACAGGGTTCTGAGCTACACCTTC
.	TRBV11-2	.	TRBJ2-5	CASSARGWSVQETQYF	TGTGCCAGCAGCGCTCGCGGATGGTCAGTTCAAGAGACCCAGTACTTC
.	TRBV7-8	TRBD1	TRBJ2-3	CASSPQWGQGSTDTQYF	TGTGCCAGCAGCCCCCAATGGGGACAGGGGTCCACAGATACGCAGTATTTT
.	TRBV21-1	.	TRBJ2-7	CATLGWNGLAGVVYEQYF	TGTGCCACGCTCGGGTGGAACGGACTAGCGGGAGTCGTCTACGAGCAGTACTTC
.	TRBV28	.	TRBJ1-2	CASSLEQSNYGYTF	TGTGCCAGCAGTTTGGAACAGAGTAACTATGGCTACACCTTC
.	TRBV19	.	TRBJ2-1	CASSINLRNEQFF	TGTGCCAGTAGTATAAACCTACGAAATGAGCAGTTCTTC
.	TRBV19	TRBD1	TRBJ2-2	CASSIGQGATGELFF	TGTGCCAGTAGTATTGGACAGGGAGCCACCGGGGAGCTGTTTTTT
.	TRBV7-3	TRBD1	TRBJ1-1	CASSLGQGAKAFF	TGTGCCAGCAGCTTAGGCCAGGGGGCGAAAGCTTTCTTT
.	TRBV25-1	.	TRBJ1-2	CARVGRWNYGYTF	TGTGCCAGGGTGGGCAGGTGGAACTATGGCTACACCTTC
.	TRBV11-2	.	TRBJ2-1	CASSPGPSGSYNEQFF	TGTGCCAGCAGTCCCGGTCCGTCCGGCTCCTACAATGAGCAGTTCTTC
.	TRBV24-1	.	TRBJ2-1	CATSDGEAMKNNEQFF	TGTGCCACCAGTGACGGGGAGGCCATGAAGAACAATGAGCAGTTCTTC
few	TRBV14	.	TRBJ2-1	CATSQDGYRFVF	TGTGCCACAAGCCAAGACGGGTACCGGTTCGTCTTC
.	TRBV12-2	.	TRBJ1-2	CASRLPQRPNYGYTF	TGTGCAAGTCGCTTACCGCAGAGGCCCAACTATGGCTACACCTTC
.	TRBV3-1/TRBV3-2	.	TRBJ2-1	CASSLATGEFNEQFF	TGTGCCAGCAGCCTGGCTACGGGAGAATTTAATGAGCAGTTCTTC
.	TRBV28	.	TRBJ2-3	CASSPAGDTQYF	TGTGCCAGCAGTCCCGCAGGAGATACGCAGTATTTT
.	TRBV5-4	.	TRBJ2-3	CASSLEMGSRNTQYF	TGTGCCAGCAGCTTGGAGATGGGCTCGCGTAATACGCAGTATTTT
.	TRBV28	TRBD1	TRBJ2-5	CASSSGTVSGETQYF	TGTGCCAGCAGTTCCGGGACAGTGAGTGGAGAGACCCAGTACTTC
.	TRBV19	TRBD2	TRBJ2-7	CASSRTSGSSYEQYF	TGTGCCAGTAGTAGGACTAGCGGGAGCTCCTACGAGCAGTACTTC
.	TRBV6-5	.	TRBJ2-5	CASSYSGRGGETQYF	TGTGCCAGCAGTTATAGCGGCAGGGGAGGGGAGACCCAGTACTTC
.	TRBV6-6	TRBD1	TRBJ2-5	CASSRTGRGMETQYF	TGTGCCAGCAGTCGGACAGGGAGAGGGATGGAGACCCAGTACTTC
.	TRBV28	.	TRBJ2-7	CASSLRFYEQYF	TGTGCCAGCAGTTTGAGATTCTACGAGCAGTACTTC
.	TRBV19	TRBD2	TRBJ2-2	CASSRASGPTNTGELFF	TGTGCCAGTAGTAGGGCTAGCGGGCCAACGAACACCGGGGAGCTGTTTTTT
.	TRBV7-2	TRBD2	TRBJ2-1	CASSGQSGGNNEQFF	TGTGCCAGCAGCGGACAGAGCGGGGGAAACAATGAGCAGTTCTTC
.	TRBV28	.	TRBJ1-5	CASSFPDQPQHF	TGTGCCAGCAGTTTTCCGGATCAGCCCCAGCATTTT
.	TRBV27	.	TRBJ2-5	CASSDALSQETQYF	TGTGCCAGCAGTGATGCGCTATCTCAAGAGACCCAGTACTTC
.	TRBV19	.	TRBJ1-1	CASSIVLIDSPEAFF	TGTGCCAGTAGTATAGTCTTGATAGACAGTCCTGAAGCTTTCTTT
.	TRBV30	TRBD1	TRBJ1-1	CAWGTGVNTEAFF	TGTGCCTGGGGGACAGGAGTGAACACTGAAGCTTTCTTT
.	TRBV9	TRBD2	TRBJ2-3	CASSVGGEDTQYF	TGTGCCAGCAGCGTCGGGGGGGAAGATACGCAGTATTTT
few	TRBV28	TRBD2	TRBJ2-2	CASLGLAGGENTGELFF	TGTGCCAGCCTGGGACTAGCGGGAGGGGAGAACACCGGGGAGCTGTTTTTT
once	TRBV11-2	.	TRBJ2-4	CASSPLAKNIQYF	TGTGCCAGCAGCCCCCTAGCCAAAAACATTCAGTACTTC
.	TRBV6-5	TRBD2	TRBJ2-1	CASRAGGYDNEQFF	TGTGCCTCTCGAGCGGGAGGATATGACAATGAGCAGTTCTTC
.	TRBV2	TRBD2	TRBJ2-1	CASSAGSGGYNEQFF	TGTGCCAGCAGTGCCGGTAGCGGGGGGTACAATGAGCAGTTCTTC
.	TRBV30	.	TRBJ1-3	CAWNRDPLSSSGNTIYF	TGTGCCTGGAACAGGGACCCGCTTAGTTCCTCTGGAAACACCATATATTTT
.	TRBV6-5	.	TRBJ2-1	CASRRGANNEQFF	TGTGCCAGCCGGCGCGGGGCTAACAATGAGCAGTTCTTC
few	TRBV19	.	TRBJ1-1	CASRNSRVLGTEAFF	TGTGCCAGTAGGAACTCCAGGGTGTTGGGCACTGAAGCTTTCTTT
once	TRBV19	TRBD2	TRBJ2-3	CASSQTSGTQYF	TGTGCCAGTAGTCAGACTAGCGGGACGCAGTATTTT
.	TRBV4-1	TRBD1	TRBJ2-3	CASSQGQGGPDTQYF	TGCGCCAGCAGCCAAGGACAGGGGGGACCAGATACGCAGTATTTT
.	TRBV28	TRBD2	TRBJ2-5	CASSSPAREGIETQYF	TGTGCCAGCAGTTCCCCCGCGCGGGAGGGGATAGAGACCCAGTACTTC
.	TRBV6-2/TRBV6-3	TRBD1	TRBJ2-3	CASSSPTGGTDTQYF	TGTGCCAGCAGTTCACCGACAGGGGGCACAGATACGCAGTATTTT
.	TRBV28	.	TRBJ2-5	CASSDLKTQYF	TGTGCCAGCAGCGACTTGAAGACCCAGTACTTC
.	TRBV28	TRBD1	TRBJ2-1	CASSTGTGMYNEQFF	TGTGCCAGCAGTACGGGGACAGGGATGTACAATGAGCAGTTCTTC
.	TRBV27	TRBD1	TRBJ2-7	CASRTGGVEQYF	TGTGCCAGCAGAACAGGGGGAGTCGAGCAGTACTTC
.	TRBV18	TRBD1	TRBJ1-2	CASSPGQGSANYGYTF	TGTGCCAGCTCACCCGGACAGGGGTCGGCTAACTATGGCTACACCTTC
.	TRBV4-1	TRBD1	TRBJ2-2	CASSQQQGVQGTGELFF	TGCGCCAGCAGCCAACAACAGGGGGTACAAGGCACCGGGGAGCTGTTTTTT
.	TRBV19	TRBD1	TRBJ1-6	CASTTGGARNSPLHF	TGTGCCAGTACCACAGGGGGCGCTCGGAATTCACCCCTCCACTTT
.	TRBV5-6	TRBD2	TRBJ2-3	CASCLALAGVPSTDTQYF	TGTGCCAGCTGTCTGGCACTAGCGGGAGTCCCAAGCACAGATACGCAGTATTTT
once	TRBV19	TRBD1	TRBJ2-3	CASSLGQKKDTQYF	TGTGCCAGTAGTCTGGGACAGAAGAAGGATACGCAGTATTTT
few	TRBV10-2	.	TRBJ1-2	CATAAPTTNYGYTF	TGCGCCACCGCGGCCCCCACAACAAACTATGGCTACACCTTC
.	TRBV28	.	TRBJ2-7	CASSLRGGPLVDEQYF	TGTGCCAGCAGTTTAAGGGGGGGCCCCCTTGTGGACGAGCAGTACTTC